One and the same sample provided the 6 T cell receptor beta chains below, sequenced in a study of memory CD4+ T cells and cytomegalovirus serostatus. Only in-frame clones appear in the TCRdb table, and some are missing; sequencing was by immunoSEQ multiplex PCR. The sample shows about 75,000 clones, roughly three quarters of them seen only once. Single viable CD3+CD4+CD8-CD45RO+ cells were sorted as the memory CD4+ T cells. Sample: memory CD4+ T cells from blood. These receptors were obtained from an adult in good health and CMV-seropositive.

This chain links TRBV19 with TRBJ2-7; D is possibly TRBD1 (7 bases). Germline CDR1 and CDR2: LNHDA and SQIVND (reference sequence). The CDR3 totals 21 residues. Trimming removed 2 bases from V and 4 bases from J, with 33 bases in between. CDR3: CASSILTGGTDNPKGVYEQYV. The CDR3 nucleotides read TGTGCCAGTAGTATACTTACTGGGGGGACAGACAATCCCAAGGGGGTATACGAGCAGTACGTC.

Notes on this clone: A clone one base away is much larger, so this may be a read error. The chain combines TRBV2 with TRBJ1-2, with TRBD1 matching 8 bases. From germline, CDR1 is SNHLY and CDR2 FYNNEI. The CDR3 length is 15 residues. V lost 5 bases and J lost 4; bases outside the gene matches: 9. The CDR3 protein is CASSQTGESTYGYTF. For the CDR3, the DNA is TGTGCCAGCAGTCAGACAGGGGAATCGACCTATGGCTACACCTTC.

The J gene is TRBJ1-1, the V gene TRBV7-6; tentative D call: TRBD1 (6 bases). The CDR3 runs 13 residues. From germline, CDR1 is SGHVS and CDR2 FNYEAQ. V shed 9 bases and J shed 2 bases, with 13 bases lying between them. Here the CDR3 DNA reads TGTGCCAGTTCGAAGGACAGAAACACTGAAGCTTTCTTT. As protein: CASSKDRNTEAFF.

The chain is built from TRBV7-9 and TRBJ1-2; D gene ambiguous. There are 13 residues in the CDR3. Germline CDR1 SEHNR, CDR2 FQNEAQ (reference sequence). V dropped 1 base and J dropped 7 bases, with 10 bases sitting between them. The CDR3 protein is CASSLGEVGGYTF. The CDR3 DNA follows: TGTGCCAGCAGCTTAGGGGAGGTTGGTGGCTACACCTTC.

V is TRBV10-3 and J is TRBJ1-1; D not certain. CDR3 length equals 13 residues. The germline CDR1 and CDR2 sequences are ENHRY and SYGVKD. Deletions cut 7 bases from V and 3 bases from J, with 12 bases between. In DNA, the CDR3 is TGTGCCATCAAGTTCGAGAGATACACTGAAGCTTTCTTT. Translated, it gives CAIKFERYTEAFF.

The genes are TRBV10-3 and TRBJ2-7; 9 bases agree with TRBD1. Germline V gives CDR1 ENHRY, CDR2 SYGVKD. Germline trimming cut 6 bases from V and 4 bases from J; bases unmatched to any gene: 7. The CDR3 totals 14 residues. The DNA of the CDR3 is TGTGCCATCAGGGGACAGGGCTTTGAGTACGAGCAGTACTTC. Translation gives CAIRGQGFEYEQYF.